A single sample gave rise to the 9 T cell receptor beta chains below, sequenced in a study of circulating CD8 cells and anti-PD-1 response in melanoma (dated by TCRdb to the early 2020s). Using a BD FACSAria II cell sorter, four subsets defined by PD-1 and/or TIGIT were sorted out of live CD3+CD8+TCRalphabeta+ cells. Instrument on record: NextSeq 500. Starting from roughly 15 ng of total RNA, TCR libraries were made with the QIAseq Immune Repertoire RNA Library Kit, Human TCR Panel. The public sequencing data were trimmed at Q25 with fastp and processed into clonotypes with MiXCR by TCRdb, which kept only in-frame beta chains. Under each unique CDR3 protein, matching rows form one entry showing the most common genes and DNA. This sample is represented by more than 850 distinct CDR3 sequences; roughly 8.8% of them were singletons. The ten largest clones take up less than 6.5% of the sample. The starting material was CD8+ T cells from PBMCs, obtained at baseline or after one month of anti-PD-1 therapy (not recorded which). Receptors originate from a human donor with melanoma.

Turning to this clonotype: This clone may be a read error of a much larger clone one base away. The V call is TRBV19, the J call TRBJ1-5, with D hard to call. Trimming took off 7 bases at V and 2 bases at J, with 15 bases between the two ends. The CDR3 is made up of 15 amino acids. From germline, CDR1 is LNHDA and CDR2 SQIVND (reference sequence). The CDR3 loop is CASKEGQIGNQPQHF. The CDR3 DNA follows: TGTGCCAGTAAAGAGGGCCAAATAGGCAATCAGCCCCAGCATTTT. Full variable domain (rest looked up from reference TRBV19 and TRBJ1-5): DGGITQSPKYLFRKEGQNVTLSCEQNLNHDAMYWYRQDPGQGLRLIYYSQIVNDFQKGDIAEGYSVSREKKESFPLTVTSAQKNPTAFYLCASKEGQIGNQPQHFGDGTRLSIL.

This clonotype is termed medium-sized. The junction departs from germline at one end; a sequencing error may be responsible. The chain couples TRBV7-9 to TRBJ2-1; D is unclear. The V gene's germline CDR1 is SEHNR and CDR2 FQNEAQ (reference sequence). This CDR3 region has 12 residues. The CDR3 loop is CASSTAYNERFF. In nucleotides, the CDR3 is TGTGCCAGCAGCACAGCCTACAATGAGCGGTTCTTC. Full variable domain (outside the CDR3, taken from reference TRBV7-9 and TRBJ2-1): DTGVSQNPRHKITKRGQNVTFRCDPISEHNRLYWYRQTLGQGPEFLTYFQNEAQLEKSRLLSDRFSAERPKGSFSTLEIQRTEQGDSAMYLCASSTAYNERFFGPGTRLTVL.

By proportion, this clonotype is large. The chain joins TRBV27 to TRBJ1-4; D may be TRBD1 (6 bases). The CDR3 extends over 17 amino acids. V lost 5 bases and J lost 7, with 23 bases in between. Germline V gene sequence: CDR1 MNHEY, CDR2 SMNVEV (reference sequence). The CDR3 is CASSPRTVVGVGEKLFF. The CDR3, as DNA: TGTGCCAGCAGTCCGAGGACAGTAGTCGGTGTGGGTGAAAAACTGTTTTTT. The whole variable domain, filled in from reference TRBV27 and TRBJ1-4, reads EAQVTQNPRYLITVTGKKLTVTCSQNMNHEYMSWYRQDPGLGLRQIYYSMNVEVTDKGDVPEGYKVSRKEKRNFPLILESPSPNQTSLYFCASSPRTVVGVGEKLFFGSGTQLSVL.

This clonotype is large (0.1 to 1%). This rearrangement joins TRBV28 to TRBJ2-1; TRBD2 matches 7 bases. CDR1 and CDR2 from the germline V gene are MDHEN and SYDVKM. V lost 1 base and J lost 6; bases outside the gene matches: 6. The CDR3 runs to 15 residues. CDR3 in DNA: TGTGCCAGCAGTTTATCTGCGGGGGTGGTCAATGAGCAGTTCTTC. It yields the protein CASSLSAGVVNEQFF.

By sample fraction, this clonotype is medium-sized. The CDR3 nucleotides are TGTGCCAGTACTCCAGGACTAGCGGTTTACAATGAGCAGTTCTTC. This translates into CASTPGLAVYNEQFF. J is TRBJ2-1 and V is TRBV19, with TRBD2 identical over 10 bases. The CDR3 runs to 15 residues. V lost 7 bases to trimming and J lost 4 bases; unmatched junction nucleotides: 7. The germline CDR1 and CDR2 sequences are LNHDA and SQIVND (reference sequence).

In its sample, this clonotype ranks as medium-sized. The chain has TRBV6-2 or TRBV6-3 and TRBJ2-7; D is ambiguous. Trimming stripped 2 bases from V and 6 bases from J, with 5 bases between. Germline loops: CDR1 MNHEY, CDR2 SVGEGT. The CDR3 contains 11 residues. CDR3 loop: CASSYGREQYF. The CDR3 DNA reads as TGTGCCAGCAGTTACGGTCGCGAGCAGTACTTC.

This clonotype is classed as large. The chain uses TRBV27 and TRBJ2-7; D gene ambiguous. V dropped 3 bases and J dropped 5 bases, with 14 bases sitting between them. Germline loops: CDR1 MNHEY, CDR2 SMNVEV (reference sequence). The CDR3 is 14 amino acids. CDR3: CASSFSHNPDEQYF. The CDR3 bases are TGTGCCAGCAGTTTTTCGCACAACCCCGACGAGCAGTACTTC.

By sample share, this clonotype is medium-sized. V usage is TRBV27 and J usage is TRBJ2-1, with a tentative D call TRBD2 (6 bases). Trimming took 10 bases from V and 15 from J, leaving 22 bases between them. This CDR3 has 12 amino acids. Germline V gives CDR1 MNHEY, CDR2 SMNVEV (reference sequence). The CDR3 DNA is TGTGCCACCTTCCGGGACTCCCTTGGTGCGTTCTTC. Translating it yields CATFRDSLGAFF.

V is TRBV3-1 and J is TRBJ2-7; 7 positions agree with TRBD2. The CDR3 is made up of 15 amino acids. After removal of 0 bases from V and 4 bases from J, the junction contained 6 bases not matched to a gene. The germline gives CDR1 LGHDT, CDR2 YNNKEL (reference sequence). The CDR3 sequence is CASSQEGTIGYEQYF. For the CDR3, the DNA is TGTGCCAGCAGCCAAGAAGGGACTATAGGATACGAGCAGTACTTC.